The rows below give T cell receptor beta chains drawn from one sample of a study of glioma-infiltrating T cells. TCRdb re-analysed the multiplex PCR reads in MiXCR, keeping a single row per CDR3 protein. Of approximately 89,000 distinct CDR3 sequences detected, 23% appear once; the ten largest clones hold 6.7%. The sequenced material came from glioma tissue, nonneoplastic brain tissue, or PBMCs (not recorded which). These receptors were collected from a human donor with low-grade glioma or glioblastoma, undergoing nonglioma brain surgery, or in good health (not recorded which). Each CDR3 is given with its conserved first and last residue. A D gene is named only where the DNA matches it firmly. Clone size, where shown, is once, few, many, or a class for clones that have expanded.

J: TRBJ2-2
D: TRBD1
size: many
V: TRBV24-1
DNA: TGTGCCACCAGTGAAACGACAGGGGGGTTAAGCAAGCTGTTTTTT
CDR3: CATSETTGGLSKLFF

J: TRBJ1-3
D: NA
size: many
V: TRBV12-3/TRBV12-4
DNA: TGTGCCAGCAGTTTGGGGAGCACTGGAAACACCATATATTTT
CDR3: CASSLGSTGNTIYF

J: TRBJ2-2
D: NA
size: NA
V: TRBV19
DNA: TGTGCCAGTAGTACGTCGGTGAACACCGGGGAGCTGTTTTTT
CDR3: CASSTSVNTGELFF

J: TRBJ2-2
D: TRBD2
size: few
V: TRBV11-2
DNA: TGTGCCAGCAGCTTAGCGCCGGGGGAGGGTAGCACCGGGGAGCTGTTTTTT
CDR3: CASSLAPGEGSTGELFF

J: TRBJ2-1
D: TRBD2
size: many
V: TRBV4-2
DNA: TGTGCCAGCAGCGCGGGGACTAGCGGGCTGAATGAGCAGTTCTTC
CDR3: CASSAGTSGLNEQFF

J: TRBJ2-1
D: TRBD2
size: NA
V: TRBV5-4
DNA: TGTGCCAGCAGCCTCCCAGCGGGGGGTCCCTCCTACAATGAGCAGTTCTTC
CDR3: CASSLPAGGPSYNEQFF

J: TRBJ1-1
D: NA
size: many
V: TRBV6-1
DNA: TGTGCCAGCAGTTATGGGCGAAACACTGAAGCTTTCTTT
CDR3: CASSYGRNTEAFF

J: TRBJ2-3
D: TRBD2
size: few
V: TRBV3-1
DNA: TGTGCCAGCAGCCAACTTAGCGGGGACACAGATACGCAGTATTTT
CDR3: CASSQLSGDTDTQYF

J: TRBJ2-1
D: TRBD2
size: many
V: TRBV7-9
DNA: TGTGCCAGCAGCCGGACTAGCGGGAGGAACAATGAGCAGTTCTTC
CDR3: CASSRTSGRNNEQFF

J: TRBJ2-7
D: NA
size: few
V: TRBV29-1
DNA: TGCAGCGTCCCCATGTCGGGGACCAACTACGAGCAGTACTTC
CDR3: CSVPMSGTNYEQYF

J: TRBJ1-1
D: TRBD1
size: many
V: TRBV19
DNA: TGTGCCAGTATCCTAGGACAGGGGCCCACTGAAGCTTTCTTT
CDR3: CASILGQGPTEAFF